This passage covers 20 T cell receptor beta chains from one sample sequenced in a study of T cells after yellow fever vaccination. TCRdb used MiXCR to reprocess the 5' RACE reads, holding one entry per CDR3 protein. The sample contains just under 600,000 distinct CDR3 sequences, approximately 12% of which appear only once. The starting material was PBMCs, obtained on the day of the yellow fever booster vaccination. These receptors originate from a man aged 30 to 39 who received the YFV17D yellow fever vaccine.

The chain recombines TRBV12-3 or TRBV12-4 with TRBJ1-3, with 8 nucleotides matching TRBD1. The CDR3 contains 16 residues. J was trimmed by 8 bases and V by 5 bases; bases with no gene match: 14. The CDR3 DNA is TGTGCCAGCAGTCCTAGGACAGGGCTTTTGGGGGACACCATATATTTT. Translation: CASSPRTGLLGDTIYF.

V and J are TRBV5-1 and TRBJ2-7, with D possibly called TRBD1 or TRBD2 (5 bases each). In germline, CDR1 is SGHRS, CDR2 YFSETQ. V lost 3 bases and J lost 3, with 16 bases in between. The CDR3 extends over 15 amino acids. CDR3: CASSWDQSTLYEQYF. The CDR3 nucleotides are TGCGCCAGCAGCTGGGACCAGTCTACCCTCTACGAGCAGTACTTC.

This clonotype has just a few counts. The chain combines TRBV7-9 with TRBJ2-7; 10 bases are shared with TRBD2. The V gene's germline CDR1 is SEHNR and CDR2 FQNEAQ (reference sequence). The CDR3 has 15 amino acids. Trimming cost V 2 bases and J 7 bases; bases outside gene matches: 8. Here the CDR3 DNA reads TGTGCCAGCAGCTTAAGCCTAGCGGGAGTGGAGGAGCAGTACTTC. Encoded protein: CASSLSLAGVEEQYF.

This clonotype was detected many times. The chain has TRBV7-2 and TRBJ2-7, with 7 bases lining up with TRBD2. The germline CDR1 and CDR2 sequences are SGHTA and FQGNSA. The CDR3 runs 11 residues. V lost 6 bases and J lost 7; bases outside the gene matches: 3. The CDR3 is CASSLAVEQYF. CDR3 sequence (DNA): TGTGCCAGCAGTCTAGCGGTTGAGCAGTACTTC.

The chain uses TRBV7-2 and TRBJ2-1; a possible D gene is TRBD1 (6 bases). The length of the CDR3 is 15 residues. Between the trimmed V and J ends, which lost 5 bases and 1 base, there was a span of 12 bases. Looked up from germline, CDR1 is SGHTA and CDR2 is FQGNSA. CDR3 region: CASSRAQGSYNEQFF. The CDR3, as DNA: TGTGCCAGCAGCCGGGCCCAGGGGTCCTACAATGAGCAGTTCTTC.

This clonotype occurred many times. The chain couples TRBV2 to TRBJ2-1, with a tentative D call TRBD2 (6 bases). Trimming shortened V by 7 bases and J by 3 bases, and 13 bases separated the two germline ends. CDR3 length equals 14 residues. Germline V gene data show CDR1 as SNHLY and CDR2 as FYNNEI. The CDR3 nucleotides read TGTGCCAGCACCTTAGCGGAGTTCTACAATGAGCAGTTCTTC. Translation gives CASTLAEFYNEQFF.

The chain couples TRBV5-5 to TRBJ2-1, with D possibly matching TRBD2 (6 bases). Per the germline V gene, CDR1 is SGHKS and CDR2 is YYEKEE (reference sequence). This CDR3 spans 11 amino acids. The V end lost 7 bases, the J end lost 7 bases, and 9 bases lay between the germline ends. This CDR3 is CASLAVNEQFF. The CDR3, as DNA: TGTGCCAGCTTAGCGGTTAATGAGCAGTTCTTC.

CDR3 sequence (DNA): TGTGCCAGCAGTCCCGGTGGGCGGAGCGGAGATACGCAGTATTTT. Amino acids: CASSPGGRSGDTQYF. This chain connects TRBV6-1 to TRBJ2-3, with a possible D match to TRBD2 (5 bases). The CDR3 extends over 15 amino acids. V was clipped by 5 bases and J by 5 bases, with 17 bases between them. Germline assignment: CDR1 MNHNS and CDR2 SASEGT.

The gene calls are TRBV30 and TRBJ2-2; tentatively, D is TRBD2 (6 bases). Germline V gene lookup returns CDR1 GTSNPN and CDR2 SVGIG (reference sequence). The CDR3 length is 13 residues. Here the CDR3 DNA reads TGTATCGGAGGGGTGGCGAACACCGGGGAGCTGTTTTTT. Translated, it gives CIGGVANTGELFF.

This chain joins TRBV7-2 and TRBJ2-1; D not certain. This CDR3 contains 13 residues. Germline V lookup: CDR1 SGHTA, CDR2 FQGNSA. Trimming stripped 7 bases from V and 0 bases from J, with 7 bases between. CDR3 nucleotide sequence: TGTGCCAGCACTTATGACTCCTACAATGAGCAGTTCTTC. Its translation: CASTYDSYNEQFF.

This clonotype occurred a few times. This rearrangement joins TRBV7-6 to TRBJ1-4; D is undetermined. The germline V and J ends were trimmed by 5 bases and 7 bases, with 17 bases remaining between them. Germline V gene data show CDR1 as SGHVS and CDR2 as FNYEAQ. The CDR3 consists of 15 residues. CDR3 region: CASSILVGSAEKLFF. DNA of the CDR3: TGTGCCAGCAGCATCCTTGTAGGGTCGGCTGAAAAACTGTTTTTT. Filled out from reference TRBV7-6 and TRBJ1-4, the complete variable domain reads GAGVSQSPRYKVTKRGQDVALRCDPISGHVSLYWYRQALGQGPEFLTYFNYEAQQDKSGLPNDRFSAERPEGSISTLTIQRTEQRDSAMYRCASSILVGSAEKLFFGSGTQLSVL.

CDR3 bases: TGCAGCGTTGTTTACAAAGACAGGGGCCGATTTCGCACAGATACGCAGTATTTT. It encodes CSVVYKDRGRFRTDTQYF. This chain links TRBV29-1 with TRBJ2-3, with 8 bases lining up with TRBD1. The length of the CDR3 is 18 residues. With V trimmed by 4 bases and J by 1 base, 16 bases remained unmatched. CDR1 and CDR2 (germline): SQVTM, ANQGSEA.

This clonotype appeared a few times. V usage is TRBV7-9 and J usage is TRBJ2-1, with D tentatively TRBD2 (5 bases). The CDR3 loop spans 15 amino acids. Trimming removed 3 bases from V and 3 bases from J, with 12 bases in between. Per the germline V gene, CDR1 is SEHNR and CDR2 is FQNEAQ (reference sequence). CDR3 in DNA: TGTGCCAGCAGCTTGGGCCAGCGGTTCTACAATGAGCAGTTCTTC. This encodes CASSLGQRFYNEQFF. The full variable domain, rest sourced from reference TRBV7-9 and TRBJ2-1, is DTGVSQNPRHKITKRGQNVTFRCDPISEHNRLYWYRQTLGQGPEFLTYFQNEAQLEKSRLLSDRFSAERPKGSFSTLEIQRTEQGDSAMYLCASSLGQRFYNEQFFGPGTRLTVL.

This clonotype showed up just a few times. This chain joins TRBV3-1 and TRBJ1-1; D not certain. This CDR3 region has 14 residues. Trimming left V 4 bases short and J 6 bases short, with 15 bases between. Looked up from germline, CDR1 is LGHDT and CDR2 is YNNKEL (reference sequence). In DNA form, the CDR3 reads TGTGCCAGCAGCCGGAGCGAGTGGCGCGCTGAAGCTTTCTTT. As protein: CASSRSEWRAEAFF.

Regarding this clonotype: At one end, the junction sequence differs from germline, possibly due to a read error. This chain connects TRBV12-3 or TRBV12-4 to TRBJ2-1, with D possibly being TRBD2 (6 bases). This CDR3 region has 16 residues. The CDR3 coding sequence is TGTGCCAGCAGCTTAGGACCGGGAGTTGGTTACAATGAGCAGTTCTTC. Its protein product is CASSLGPGVGYNEQFF.

The J gene is TRBJ2-5, the V gene TRBV6-1, with D possibly matching TRBD2 (6 bases). V lost 6 bases, J lost 5 bases, and 22 bases lay in between. CDR1 MNHNS and CDR2 SASEGT come from the germline V gene. The CDR3 totals 16 residues. The CDR3 sequence: CASRGPSTEAGETQYF. CDR3 bases: TGTGCCAGCAGGGGACCAAGCACAGAGGCGGGGGAGACCCAGTACTTC.

V gene TRBV5-8 combines with J gene TRBJ2-1; 8 nucleotides align to TRBD1. The CDR3 sequence is 15 residues long. The germline V gene has CDR1 SGHTS and CDR2 YDEGEE. V gave up 5 bases and J gave up 5 bases; unmatched junction bases: 9. CDR3 protein: CASSYGQGNNNEQFF. CDR3 sequence (DNA): TGTGCCAGCAGTTATGGACAGGGTAACAACAATGAGCAGTTCTTC.

The sample holds many counts of this clonotype. The CDR3 protein is CASSAGSYEQYF. The CDR3 bases are TGCGCCAGCAGCGCCGGGTCCTACGAGCAGTACTTC. This chain joins TRBV5-1 and TRBJ2-7; D is undetermined. V was pared by 4 bases and J by 1 base, with 6 bases between. The CDR3 spans 12 residues. The germline V gene encodes CDR1 SGHRS and CDR2 YFSETQ. Variable domain in full (rest from reference TRBV5-1 and TRBJ2-7): KAGVTQTPRYLIKTRGQQVTLSCSPISGHRSVSWYQQTPGQGLQFLFEYFSETQRNKGNFPGRFSGRQFSNSRSEMNVSTLELGDSALYLCASSAGSYEQYFGPGTRLTVT.

The chain employs TRBV7-1 and TRBJ2-1; 7 bases align to TRBD2. TRBV7-1 carries the ORF label, with uncertain function. The CDR3 contains 22 residues. V dropped 3 bases and J dropped 0; count of bases not matched to a gene: 23. The CDR3 loop is CASSSRGPREASGESSYNEQFF. DNA of the CDR3: TGTGCCAGCAGCTCCCGGGGCCCCCGGGAGGCTAGCGGCGAGAGCTCCTACAATGAGCAGTTCTTC.

This chain uses TRBV23-1 with TRBJ2-1, with TRBD2 as a possible D gene (6 bases). TRBV23-1 is an ORF for which the function is uncertain. The CDR3 length is 15 residues. The V end lost 6 bases, the J end lost 2 bases, and 14 bases lay between the germline ends. Written as DNA, the CDR3 is TGCGCCAGCAGCGTCGGGACTCCGACCTACAATGAGCAGTTCTTC. Its protein product is CASSVGTPTYNEQFF.